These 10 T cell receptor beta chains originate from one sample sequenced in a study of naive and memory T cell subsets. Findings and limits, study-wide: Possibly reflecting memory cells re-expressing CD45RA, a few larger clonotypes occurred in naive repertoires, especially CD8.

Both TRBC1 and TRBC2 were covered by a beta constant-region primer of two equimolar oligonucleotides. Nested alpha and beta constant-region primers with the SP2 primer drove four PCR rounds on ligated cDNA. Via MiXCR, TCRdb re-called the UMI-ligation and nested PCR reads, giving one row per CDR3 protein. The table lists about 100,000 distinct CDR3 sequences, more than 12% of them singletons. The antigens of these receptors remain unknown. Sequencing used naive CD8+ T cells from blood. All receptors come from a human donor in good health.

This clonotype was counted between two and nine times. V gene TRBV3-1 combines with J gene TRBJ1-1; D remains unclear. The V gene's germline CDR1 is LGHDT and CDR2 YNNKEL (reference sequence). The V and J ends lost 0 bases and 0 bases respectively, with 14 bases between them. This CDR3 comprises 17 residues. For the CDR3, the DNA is TGTGCCAGCAGCCAAGATCCTCGTTCAGACTTGAACACTGAAGCTTTCTTT. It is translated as CASSQDPRSDLNTEAFF.

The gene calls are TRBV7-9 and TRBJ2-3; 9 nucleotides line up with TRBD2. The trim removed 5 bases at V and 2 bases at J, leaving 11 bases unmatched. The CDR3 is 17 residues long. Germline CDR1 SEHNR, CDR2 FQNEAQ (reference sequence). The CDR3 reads CASSQTRASGDTDTQYF. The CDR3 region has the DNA TGTGCCAGCAGCCAGACCAGGGCTAGCGGGGACACAGATACGCAGTATTTT.

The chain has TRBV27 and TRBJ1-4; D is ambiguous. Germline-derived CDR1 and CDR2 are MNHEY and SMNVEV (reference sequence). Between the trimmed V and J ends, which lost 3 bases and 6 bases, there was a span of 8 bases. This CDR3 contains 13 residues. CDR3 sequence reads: CASSLGGHEKLFF. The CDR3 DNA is TGTGCCAGCAGTTTGGGCGGCCATGAAAAACTGTTTTTT.

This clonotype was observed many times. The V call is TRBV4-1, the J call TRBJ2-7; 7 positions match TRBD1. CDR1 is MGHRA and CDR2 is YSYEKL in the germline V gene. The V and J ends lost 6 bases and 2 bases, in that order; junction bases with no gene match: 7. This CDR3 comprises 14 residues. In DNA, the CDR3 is TGCGCCAGCAGTCCTACAGGGGTAACCTACGAGCAGTACTTC. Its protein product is CASSPTGVTYEQYF.

DNA for the CDR3: TGTGCCAGCAGCTTAGGGTTTGCCCAGAATCAGCCCCAGCATTTT. Amino acids: CASSLGFAQNQPQHF. The rearrangement uses TRBV7-2 and TRBJ1-5; no firm D call. From germline, CDR1 is SGHTA and CDR2 FQGNSA. V lost 1 base and J 4 bases, leaving 11 bases between the germline ends. The CDR3 runs 15 residues.

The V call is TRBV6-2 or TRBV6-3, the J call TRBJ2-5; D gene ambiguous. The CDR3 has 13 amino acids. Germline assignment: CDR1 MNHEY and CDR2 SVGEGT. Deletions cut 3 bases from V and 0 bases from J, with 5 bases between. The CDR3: CASSYLDQETQYF. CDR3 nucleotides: TGTGCCAGCAGTTATCTAGACCAAGAGACCCAGTACTTC.

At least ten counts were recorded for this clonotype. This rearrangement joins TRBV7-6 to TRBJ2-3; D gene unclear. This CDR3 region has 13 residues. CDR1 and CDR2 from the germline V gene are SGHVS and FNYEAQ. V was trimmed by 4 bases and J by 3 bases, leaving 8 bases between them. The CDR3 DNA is TGTGCCAGCAGCTGGGTGGAGACAGATACGCAGTATTTT. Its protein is CASSWVETDTQYF.

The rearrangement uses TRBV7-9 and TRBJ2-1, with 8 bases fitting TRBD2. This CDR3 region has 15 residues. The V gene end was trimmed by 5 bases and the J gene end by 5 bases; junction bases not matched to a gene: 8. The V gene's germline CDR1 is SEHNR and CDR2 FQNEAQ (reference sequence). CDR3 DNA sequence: TGTGCCAGCAGCCTCCCGGGACTAGGGGACAATGAGCAGTTCTTC. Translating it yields CASSLPGLGDNEQFF.

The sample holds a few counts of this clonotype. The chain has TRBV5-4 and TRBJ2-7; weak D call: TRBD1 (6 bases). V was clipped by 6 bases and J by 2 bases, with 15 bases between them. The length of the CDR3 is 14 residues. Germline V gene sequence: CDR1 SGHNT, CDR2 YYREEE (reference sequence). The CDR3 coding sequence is TGTGCCAGCACCACTTGGGACAAGACCTACGAGCAGTACTTC. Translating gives CASTTWDKTYEQYF.

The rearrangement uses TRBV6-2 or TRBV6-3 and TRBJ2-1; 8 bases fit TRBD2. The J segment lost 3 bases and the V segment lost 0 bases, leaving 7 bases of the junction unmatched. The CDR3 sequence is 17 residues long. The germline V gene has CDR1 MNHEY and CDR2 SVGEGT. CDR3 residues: CASSYSKASGFYNEQFF. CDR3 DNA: TGTGCCAGCAGTTACTCTAAGGCTAGCGGGTTCTACAATGAGCAGTTCTTC.